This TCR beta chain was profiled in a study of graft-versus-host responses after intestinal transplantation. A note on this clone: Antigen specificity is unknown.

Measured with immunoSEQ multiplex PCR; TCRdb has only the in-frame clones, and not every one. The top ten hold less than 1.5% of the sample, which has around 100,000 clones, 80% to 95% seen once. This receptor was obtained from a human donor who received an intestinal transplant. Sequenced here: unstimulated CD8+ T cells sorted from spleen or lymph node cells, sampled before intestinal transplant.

The CDR3, as DNA: TGTGCCAGCAGTGAAGCCCTGGCAGAGAGCCTGGGCTACGAGCAGTACTTC. Its protein product is CASSEALAESLGYEQYF. This sequence joins TRBV6-1 and TRBJ2-7; D unresolved. This CDR3 spans 17 amino acids. The V end lost 0 bases, the J end lost 3 bases, and 18 bases lay between the germline ends. Germline lookup yields CDR1 MNHNS and CDR2 SASEGT.